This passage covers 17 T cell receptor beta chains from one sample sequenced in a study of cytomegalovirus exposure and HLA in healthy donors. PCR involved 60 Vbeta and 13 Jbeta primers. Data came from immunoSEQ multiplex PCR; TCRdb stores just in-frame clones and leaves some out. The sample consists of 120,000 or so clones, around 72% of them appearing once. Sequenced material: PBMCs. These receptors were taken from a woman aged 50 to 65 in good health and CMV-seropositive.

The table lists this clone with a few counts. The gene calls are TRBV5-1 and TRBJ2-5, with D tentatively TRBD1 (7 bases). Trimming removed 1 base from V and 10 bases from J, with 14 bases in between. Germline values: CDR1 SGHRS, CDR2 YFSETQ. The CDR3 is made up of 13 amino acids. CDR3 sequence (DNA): TGCGCCAGCAGCTTGTACCAGGGGGGTGACCAGTACTTC. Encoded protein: CASSLYQGGDQYF.

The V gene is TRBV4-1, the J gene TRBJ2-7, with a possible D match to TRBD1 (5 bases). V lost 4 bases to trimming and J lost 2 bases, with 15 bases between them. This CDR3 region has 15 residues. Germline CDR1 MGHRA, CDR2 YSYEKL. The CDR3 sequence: CASSPGQTGTYEQYF. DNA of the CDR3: TGCGCCAGCAGCCCTGGACAAACAGGCACCTACGAGCAGTACTTC.

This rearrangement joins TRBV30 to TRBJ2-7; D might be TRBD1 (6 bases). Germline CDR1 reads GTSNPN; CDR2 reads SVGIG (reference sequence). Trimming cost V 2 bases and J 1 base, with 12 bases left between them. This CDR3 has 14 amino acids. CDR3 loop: CAWSWAGESYEQYF. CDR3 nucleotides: TGTGCCTGGAGTTGGGCAGGGGAGTCCTACGAGCAGTACTTC.

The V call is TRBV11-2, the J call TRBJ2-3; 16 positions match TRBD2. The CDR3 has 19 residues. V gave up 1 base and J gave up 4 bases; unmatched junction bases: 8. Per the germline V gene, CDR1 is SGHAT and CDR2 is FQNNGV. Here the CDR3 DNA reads TGTGCCAGCAGCTTAGTCCCGGGACTAGCGGGAGGGCCTTCAGATACGCAGTATTTT. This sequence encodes CASSLVPGLAGGPSDTQYF.

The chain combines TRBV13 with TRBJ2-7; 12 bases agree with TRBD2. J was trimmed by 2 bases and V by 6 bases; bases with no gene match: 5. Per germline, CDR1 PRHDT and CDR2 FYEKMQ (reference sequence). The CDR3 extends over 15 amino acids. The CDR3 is CASSLGTSGPYEQYF. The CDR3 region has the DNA TGTGCCAGCAGTCTAGGGACTAGCGGGCCCTACGAGCAGTACTTC.

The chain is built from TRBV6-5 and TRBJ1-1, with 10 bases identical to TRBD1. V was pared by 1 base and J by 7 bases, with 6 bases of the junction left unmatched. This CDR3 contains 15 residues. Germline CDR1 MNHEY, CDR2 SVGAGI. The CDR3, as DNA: TGTGCCAGCAGTTACTGGGGACAGGGGAGGGTTGAAGCTTTCTTT. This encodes CASSYWGQGRVEAFF.

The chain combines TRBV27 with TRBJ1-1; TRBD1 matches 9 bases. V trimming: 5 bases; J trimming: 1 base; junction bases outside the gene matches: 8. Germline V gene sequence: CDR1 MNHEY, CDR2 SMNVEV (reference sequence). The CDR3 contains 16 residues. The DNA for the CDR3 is TGTGCCAGCAGTCCTTCACCGGACAGGGGGAACACTGAAGCTTTCTTT. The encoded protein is CASSPSPDRGNTEAFF.

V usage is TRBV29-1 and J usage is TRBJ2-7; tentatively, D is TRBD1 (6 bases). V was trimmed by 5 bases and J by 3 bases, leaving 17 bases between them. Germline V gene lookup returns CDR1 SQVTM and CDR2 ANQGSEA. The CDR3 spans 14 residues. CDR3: CSVSSGTTRYEQYF. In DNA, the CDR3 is TGCAGCGTTTCTTCCGGGACAACCCGCTACGAGCAGTACTTC.

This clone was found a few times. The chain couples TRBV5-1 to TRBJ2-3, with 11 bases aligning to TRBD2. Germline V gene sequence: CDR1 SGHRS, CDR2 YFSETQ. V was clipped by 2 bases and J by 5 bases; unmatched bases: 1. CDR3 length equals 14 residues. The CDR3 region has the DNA TGCGCCAGCAGCTTACTAGCGGGGGAAGATACGCAGTATTTT. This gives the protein CASSLLAGEDTQYF. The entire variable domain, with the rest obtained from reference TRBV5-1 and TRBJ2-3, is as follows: KAGVTQTPRYLIKTRGQQVTLSCSPISGHRSVSWYQQTPGQGLQFLFEYFSETQRNKGNFPGRFSGRQFSNSRSEMNVSTLELGDSALYLCASSLLAGEDTQYFGPGTRLTVL.

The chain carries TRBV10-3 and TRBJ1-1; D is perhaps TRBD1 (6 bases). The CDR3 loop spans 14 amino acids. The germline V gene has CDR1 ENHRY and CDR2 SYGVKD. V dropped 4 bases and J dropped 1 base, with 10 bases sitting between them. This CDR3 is CAISGPGANTEAFF. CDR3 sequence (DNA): TGTGCCATCAGTGGCCCAGGGGCGAACACTGAAGCTTTCTTT.

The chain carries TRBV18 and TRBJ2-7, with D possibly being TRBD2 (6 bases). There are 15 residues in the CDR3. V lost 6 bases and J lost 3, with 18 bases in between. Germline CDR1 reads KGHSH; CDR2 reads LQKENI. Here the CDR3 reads CASSLRDSLHYEQYF. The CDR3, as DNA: TGTGCCAGCTCTCTCCGGGACTCCCTTCACTACGAGCAGTACTTC.

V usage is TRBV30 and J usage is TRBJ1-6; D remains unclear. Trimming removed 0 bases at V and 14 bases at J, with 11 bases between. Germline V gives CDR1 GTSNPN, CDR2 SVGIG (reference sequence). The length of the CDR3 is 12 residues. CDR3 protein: CAWSVLGSALHF. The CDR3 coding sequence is TGTGCCTGGAGTGTACTAGGTTCGGCCCTCCACTTT.

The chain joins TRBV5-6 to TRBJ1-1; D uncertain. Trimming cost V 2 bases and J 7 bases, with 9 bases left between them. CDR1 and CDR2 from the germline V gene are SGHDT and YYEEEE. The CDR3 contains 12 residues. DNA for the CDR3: TGTGCCAGCAGCTTAAACAGCAATGAAGCTTTCTTT. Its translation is CASSLNSNEAFF.

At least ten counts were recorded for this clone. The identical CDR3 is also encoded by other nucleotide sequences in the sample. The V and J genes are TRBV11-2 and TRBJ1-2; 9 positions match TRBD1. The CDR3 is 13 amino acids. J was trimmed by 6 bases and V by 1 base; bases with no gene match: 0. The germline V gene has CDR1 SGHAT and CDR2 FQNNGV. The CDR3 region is CASSLGTGDGYTF. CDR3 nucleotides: TGTGCCAGCAGCTTAGGGACAGGGGATGGCTACACCTTC.

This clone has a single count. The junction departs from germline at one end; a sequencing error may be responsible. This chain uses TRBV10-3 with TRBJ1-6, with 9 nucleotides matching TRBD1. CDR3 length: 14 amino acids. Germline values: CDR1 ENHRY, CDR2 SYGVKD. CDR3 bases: TGTGCCATCAGTGAGTCGAACTACAGGACAGGGGAGAACTTT. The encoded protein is CAISESNYRTGENF.

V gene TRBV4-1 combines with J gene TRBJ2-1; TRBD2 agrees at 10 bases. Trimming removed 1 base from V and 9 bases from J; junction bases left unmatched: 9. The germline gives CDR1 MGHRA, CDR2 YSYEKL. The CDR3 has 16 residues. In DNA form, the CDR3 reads TGCGCCAGCAGCCAAGTGGAGCTAGCGGGAGAGACTGAGCAGTTCTTC. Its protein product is CASSQVELAGETEQFF.

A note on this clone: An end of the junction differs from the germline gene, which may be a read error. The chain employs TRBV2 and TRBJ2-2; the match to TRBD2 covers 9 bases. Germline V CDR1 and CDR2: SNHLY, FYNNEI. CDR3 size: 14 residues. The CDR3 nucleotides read TGTGCCAGCGAGACTAGCGGTAACACCGAGGAGCTGTTTTTT. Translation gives CASETSGNTEELFF.